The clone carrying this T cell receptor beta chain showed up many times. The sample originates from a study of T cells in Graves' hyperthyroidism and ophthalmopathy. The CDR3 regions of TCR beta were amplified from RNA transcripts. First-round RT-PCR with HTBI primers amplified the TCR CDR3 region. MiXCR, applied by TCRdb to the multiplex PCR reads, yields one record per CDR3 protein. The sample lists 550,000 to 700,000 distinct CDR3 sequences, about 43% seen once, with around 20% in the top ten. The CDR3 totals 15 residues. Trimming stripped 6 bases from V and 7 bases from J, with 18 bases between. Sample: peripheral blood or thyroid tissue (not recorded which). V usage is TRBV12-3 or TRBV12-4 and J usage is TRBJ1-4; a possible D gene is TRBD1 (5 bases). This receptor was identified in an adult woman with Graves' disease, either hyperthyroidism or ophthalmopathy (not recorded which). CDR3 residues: CASSSGGLRGEKLFF. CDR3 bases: TGTGCCAGCAGCTCCGGGGGGTTACGGGGTGAAAAACTGTTTTTT.